These 21 T cell receptor beta chains came from one sample sequenced in a study of CD8 T cells in ankylosing spondylitis. Via MiXCR, TCRdb re-called the 5' RACE reads, giving one row per CDR3 protein. Seen here are approximately 260,000 distinct CDR3 sequences, less than 10% observed once, and the top ten hold 6.8%. The sequenced sample was blood, either unsorted or a sorted T cell fraction (not recorded which). These receptors were collected from a male donor with ankylosing spondylitis or in good health (not recorded which).

The rearrangement links TRBV29-1 to TRBJ1-2; D call uncertain. CDR3 size: 13 residues. Germline V gene data show CDR1 as SQVTM and CDR2 as ANQGSEA. Between the trimmed V and J ends, which lost 6 bases and 4 bases, there was a span of 15 bases. For the CDR3, the DNA is TGCAGCGTCACGGGGATCGCCCGCTATGGCTACACCTTC. It translates to CSVTGIARYGYTF.

This clonotype has ten or more counts. The rearrangement joins TRBV7-2 to TRBJ2-3, with TRBD2 matching 11 bases. The CDR3 loop spans 17 amino acids. V lost 4 bases to trimming and J lost 1 base; unmatched junction nucleotides: 7. CDR1 and CDR2 (germline): SGHTA, FQGNSA. CDR3 sequence (DNA): TGTGCCAGCAGCTCGGTCTTACTAGCGGGGGGCACAGATACGCAGTATTTT. Protein product: CASSSVLLAGGTDTQYF. The full variable domain, completed using reference TRBV7-2 and TRBJ2-3, is GAGVSQSPSNKVTEKGKDVELRCDPISGHTALYWYRQSLGQGLEFLIYFQGNSAPDKSGLPSDRFSAERTGGSVSTLTIQRTQQEDSAVYLCASSSVLLAGGTDTQYFGPGTRLTVL.

This clonotype was seen a handful of times. The rearrangement joins TRBV12-3 or TRBV12-4 to TRBJ2-1; 7 bases match TRBD1. The CDR3 runs 13 residues. The V gene end was trimmed by 3 bases and the J gene end by 15 bases; junction bases not matched to a gene: 11. The CDR3 DNA reads TGTGCCAGCAGTTTCGAGGCTAGGACAGGAGTGTTCTTC. The encoded protein is CASSFEARTGVFF.

This clonotype was seen repeatedly, ten times or more. This rearrangement joins TRBV7-2 to TRBJ2-7; 7 bases agree with TRBD1. Germline V gives CDR1 SGHTA, CDR2 FQGNSA. V lost 5 bases to trimming and J lost 1 base; unmatched junction nucleotides: 5. The CDR3 is made up of 14 amino acids. The CDR3 bases are TGTGCCAGCAGCCTCACGACAGGGTCCTACGAGCAGTACTTC. It codes for CASSLTTGSYEQYF.

This clonotype was seen only a few times. The genes are TRBV7-2 and TRBJ2-5; tentative D call: TRBD2 (6 bases). This CDR3 comprises 15 residues. V lost 2 bases to trimming and J lost 5 bases, with 15 bases between them. CDR1 and CDR2 (germline): SGHTA, FQGNSA. The CDR3 sequence: CASSLTHSAGETQYF. DNA for the CDR3: TGTGCCAGCAGCTTAACCCATTCGGCGGGGGAGACCCAGTACTTC.

This chain joins TRBV12-3 or TRBV12-4 and TRBJ2-5; D not resolved. The CDR3 spans 12 residues. Trimming shortened V by 4 bases and J by 5 bases, and 8 bases separated the two germline ends. In nucleotides, the CDR3 is TGTGCCAGCAGTTATAATACGGAGACCCAGTACTTC. This codes for CASSYNTETQYF.

This clonotype was seen ten or more times. CDR3 sequence reads: CASSYRTGNTEAFF. CDR3 DNA: TGCGCCAGCAGCTACCGGACGGGGAACACTGAAGCTTTCTTT. V usage is TRBV5-1 and J usage is TRBJ1-1; D gene unclear. The length of the CDR3 is 14 residues. The germline V gene has CDR1 SGHRS and CDR2 YFSETQ. V was shortened by 3 bases and J by 1 base, with 10 bases between the two germline ends.

This clonotype was recorded many times. V usage is TRBV7-2 and J usage is TRBJ2-3; no clear D gene. From germline, CDR1 is SGHTA and CDR2 FQGNSA. V lost 5 bases and J lost 0, with 6 bases in between. This CDR3 spans 13 amino acids. The CDR3 protein is CASSEPSTDTQYF. CDR3 DNA: TGTGCCAGCAGCGAACCTAGCACAGATACGCAGTATTTT.

Ten or more counts support this clonotype. The CDR3 reads CSAVGLSGNTIYF. Here the CDR3 DNA reads TGCAGTGCTGTTGGCCTCTCTGGAAACACCATATATTTT. The J gene is TRBJ1-3, the V gene TRBV20-1; D not resolved. The V gene lost 5 bases and the J gene lost 0 bases, with 8 bases spanning the gap. The CDR3 has 13 amino acids. The germline V gene encodes CDR1 DFQATT and CDR2 SNEGSKA (reference sequence).

At least ten counts were recorded for this clonotype. The CDR3 spells CASSFAGQPTQFF. In DNA, the CDR3 is TGTGCCAGCAGCTTTGCGGGACAGCCGACACAGTTCTTC. This chain links TRBV7-8 with TRBJ2-1; D is perhaps TRBD1 (7 bases). The CDR3 contains 13 residues. Germline values: CDR1 SGHVS, CDR2 FQNEAQ. V was pared by 3 bases and J by 13 bases, with 16 bases between.

This clonotype was seen ten or more times. The rearrangement joins TRBV12-5 to TRBJ2-7; TRBD1 is a possible D gene (5 bases). The CDR3 extends over 13 amino acids. Germline V gene sequence: CDR1 LGHNT, CDR2 FRNRAP. Trimming pared 2 bases from V and 6 bases from J, leaving 11 bases between. Written as DNA, the CDR3 is TGTGCTAGTGGTTTGCGCGCAGGGATCGAGCAGTACTTC. Amino acid sequence: CASGLRAGIEQYF.

This clonotype was found a few times. This chain connects TRBV12-5 to TRBJ2-1; TRBD2 matches at 12 bases. CDR3 length equals 17 residues. Losses at the gene ends were 4 bases for V and 9 bases for J; bases not matched to a gene: 13. Germline lookup yields CDR1 LGHNT and CDR2 FRNRAP. The CDR3 protein is CASGSPPGLAGLGEQFF. DNA for the CDR3: TGTGCTAGTGGTTCCCCCCCGGGACTAGCGGGCTTGGGTGAGCAGTTCTTC.

This clonotype was seen repeatedly, ten times or more. The V call is TRBV11-3, the J call TRBJ1-1; 7 bases map to TRBD1. The CDR3 covers 18 residues. V was pared by 0 bases and J by 4 bases, with 14 bases of the junction left unmatched. The V gene's germline CDR1 is SGHNT and CDR2 YENEEA. DNA of the CDR3: TGTGCCAGCAGCTTAGACATTAGGTCGGCAGGGGGGTTCACTGAAGCTTTCTTT. Translated, it gives CASSLDIRSAGGFTEAFF.

This clonotype was counted at least ten times. The rearrangement joins TRBV5-1 to TRBJ2-2, with 8 positions matching TRBD1. V gave up 4 bases and J gave up 3 bases; unmatched junction bases: 8. The CDR3 covers 16 residues. CDR1 and CDR2 (germline): SGHRS, YFSETQ. The CDR3 DNA reads TGCGCCAGCAGCCCCCGACAGGGGTTGGACACCGGGGAGCTGTTTTTT. Its protein product is CASSPRQGLDTGELFF.

This clonotype was counted many times. The rearrangement joins TRBV7-9 to TRBJ1-3; D gene uncertain. Trimming took off 0 bases at V and 0 bases at J, with 12 bases between the two ends. The CDR3 length is 17 residues. The germline V gene has CDR1 SEHNR and CDR2 FQNEAQ (reference sequence). The CDR3 sequence: CASSLAPAGHSGNTIYF. Here the CDR3 DNA reads TGTGCCAGCAGCTTAGCGCCCGCTGGCCACTCTGGAAACACCATATATTTT.

Many counts were recorded for this clonotype. V is TRBV5-1 and J is TRBJ2-3, with TRBD1 matching over 10 bases. V was pared by 4 bases and J by 2 bases, with 7 bases of the junction left unmatched. This CDR3 has 16 residues. Germline values: CDR1 SGHRS, CDR2 YFSETQ. The DNA for the CDR3 is TGCGCCAGCAGCCGGGGACAGGGGAGGTTCACAGATACGCAGTATTTT. This encodes CASSRGQGRFTDTQYF.

This clonotype was counted ten times or more. The chain recombines TRBV18 with TRBJ2-1, with D perhaps TRBD1 or TRBD2 (7 bases each). V was cut by 0 bases and J by 0 bases, with 9 bases left in between. The CDR3 is 16 amino acids. Germline V lookup: CDR1 KGHSH, CDR2 LQKENI. CDR3 coding DNA: TGTGCCAGCTCACCACCCAGGGGGGGCTCCTACAATGAGCAGTTCTTC. This encodes CASSPPRGGSYNEQFF.

This clonotype was seen at least ten times. The CDR3 sequence: CASALGGNTEAFF. The CDR3 nucleotides are TGCGCCAGCGCTCTAGGGGGGAACACTGAAGCTTTCTTT. The V gene is TRBV5-1, the J gene TRBJ1-1; tentative D call: TRBD1 (6 bases). Trimming removed 7 bases at V and 1 base at J, with 11 bases between. CDR3 size: 13 residues. From germline, CDR1 is SGHRS and CDR2 YFSETQ.

The chain combines TRBV7-8 with TRBJ2-7; 8 positions agree with TRBD1. CDR3 size: 16 residues. V gave up 4 bases and J gave up 0 bases; unmatched junction bases: 8. Germline CDR1 reads SGHVS; CDR2 reads FQNEAQ. This CDR3 is CASSSARGQDSYEQYF. The CDR3 nucleotides are TGTGCCAGCAGCTCCGCGAGGGGACAGGACTCCTACGAGCAGTACTTC.

This clonotype has a count of ten or more. The V and J genes are TRBV20-1 and TRBJ2-3; 9 bases line up with TRBD2. Germline CDR1 reads DFQATT; CDR2 reads SNEGSKA (reference sequence). The CDR3 is 16 amino acids. V dropped 1 base and J dropped 4; count of bases not matched to a gene: 9. DNA for the CDR3: TGCAGTGCTAGAGGACTAGCGGAGAAACGGGCAGATACGCAGTATTTT. This encodes CSARGLAEKRADTQYF.

This clonotype was detected ten times or more. The chain recombines TRBV6-6 with TRBJ1-2; perhaps TRBD1 as D (5 bases). The germline V gene encodes CDR1 MNHNY and CDR2 SVGAGI (reference sequence). The CDR3 runs 13 residues. V lost 8 bases and J lost 7, with 17 bases in between. The chain's CDR3 is CASGPGGKSGYTF. DNA for the CDR3: TGTGCCAGCGGTCCGGGGGGAAAAAGTGGCTACACCTTC.